The TCR beta chain under discussion was sequenced for a study of blood T cell repertoires in COVID-19. This clone occurred once. Compared with germline, one end of the junction differs, possibly owing to a read error. In germline, CDR1 is SSHAT, CDR2 FNYEAQ (reference sequence). The CDR3 covers 15 residues. The method was immunoSEQ multiplex PCR; TCRdb's version includes in-frame clones alone and lacks a portion of them. Counted here are about 100,000 clones, around 84% occurring once; the ten biggest clones make up 10% to 15%. This receptor was obtained from a woman aged 55-69 years in a cohort sampled during active or convalescent COVID-19. The specimen was peripheral blood. The gene calls are TRBV7-7 and TRBJ1-4, with 8 bases matching TRBD1. The CDR3 sequence: CASSLWTGNNEKLFF. The CDR3 DNA reads TGTGCTAGCAGCTTATGGACAGGGAATAATGAAAAACTGTTTTTT.